The present TCR beta chain was sequenced within a study of blood T cell repertoires in COVID-19. Clones were sequenced by immunoSEQ multiplex PCR, and TCRdb holds only the in-frame ones, with some missing. The repertoire holds approximately 250,000 clones, approximately 84% seen once, with about 15% in the top ten. Categorization into cohorts depended on clinical history that participants reported. Germline CDR1 is LNHDA and CDR2 is SQIVND (reference sequence). This CDR3 has 19 amino acids. Between the trimmed V and J ends, which lost 2 bases and 2 bases, there was a span of 19 bases. This sequence joins TRBV19 and TRBJ2-6; D is perhaps TRBD2 (5 bases). The source of this sequence is a middle-aged man who had recovered from COVID-19. Sequencing was done on a sample of PBMCs or T cells enriched from blood (not recorded which). The CDR3 nucleotides read TGTGCCAGTAGTATATTAAGGCGTACGGGAAAAACTGGGGCCAACGTCCTGACTTTC. This translates into CASSILRRTGKTGANVLTF.